This T cell receptor (beta chain) is drawn from a study of blood T cell repertoires in COVID-19 (dated by TCRdb to the early 2020s). About the study as a whole: Samples covering the acute and convalescent phases of COVID-19 were provided by collaborators in the United States, Italy and Spain. The material from the prospective study consisted of cDNA or gDNA derived from T cells, B-cell-depleted T cells, or PBMCs. Deeply sampled blood TCRbeta repertoires from subjects exposed to, actively infected with, or recovered from COVID-19 were included in the dataset. The repertoires were released in a freely available public database meant as a resource for research on the immune response to SARS-CoV-2. Samples came from the ongoing ImmuneRACE study (first 160 participants) plus 1,254 subjects from 6 global collaborators. The sample metadata nearly always contained a de-identified subject ID, COVID-19 status, age in years and sex. Where available, HLA class I and class II types were taken from metadata supplied by the sample provider and were not determined by assay-based typing.

The CDR3 runs 15 residues from the cysteine to the phenylalanine. Of the read, only the CDR3 DNA is kept; its 45 bases are in frame from base 1. From a lookup of the germline V gene, CDR1 and CDR2 are MGHRA and YSYEKL. A distance of 13 bases separates the germline ends of V and J, which lose 0 bases and 5 bases respectively. Each collaborating institution followed its own protocols to collect whole blood in K2EDTA tubes. For TCRbeta analysis, collaborators shipped samples in one of three forms: frozen whole blood, isolated PBMCs, or DNA extracted from either of those sample types. Note on this clone: This receptor's antigen is unknown. Base qualities are missing; no much larger clone stands one base away.

The immunoSEQ Assay, a bias-controlled multiplex PCR, was used to amplify TCRbeta CDR3 regions from genomic DNA. In the source study's methods: Within the assay, amplification of reference gene primers was used to estimate how many nucleated cells each sample contained. To quantify the absolute abundance of each unique TCRbeta CDR3 rearrangement, sequence reads were collapsed and filtered. Productive Simpson clonality was computed per sample as the square root of Simpson's diversity index over productive rearrangements. The table was pulled from immuneACCESS by TCRdb, which kept in-frame rearrangements only. Such tables lose some clones; where checked, under half of the loss comes from unresolved V genes, and the rest has no known cause. The V and J calls and the clone size are those of that table, but D and trimming were determined from the DNA. The table for this sample lists some 83,000 clones; around 81% of them were counted only once. Together, the top ten hold around 40% of the sample.

General findings and caveats noted by the study authors: How much clinical and demographic metadata was included differed by source and by participant, and the metadata was provided uncurated.

The sequenced material came from peripheral blood. The chain couples TRBV4-1 to TRBJ1-2, and TRBD1 may be the D gene, going by 6 matching bases. This receptor was identified in a man aged 80 or over with acute or convalescent COVID-19. For the CDR3, the sequence is CASSQEQGLSYGYTF. The DNA is TGCGCCAGCAGCCAAGAACAGGGCCTCTCGTATGGCTACACCTTC.